Each of the 15 T cell receptor beta chains below was sequenced from the same sample in a study of CD8 T cells in Susac syndrome. With random hexamers, reverse transcription was performed on about 0.45 to 1 ug of RNA. Using its own MiXCR run on the immunoSEQ multiplex PCR reads, TCRdb lists one record per CDR3 protein. The sample lists 200,000 or so distinct CDR3 sequences, roughly 96% seen once, with just under 0.095% in the top ten. The sample taken for sequencing was CD4+ T cells from PBMCs. The source is a human donor with multiple sclerosis.

This chain joins TRBV6-2 or TRBV6-3 and TRBJ2-5; D might be TRBD2 (5 bases). Trimming took 6 bases from V and 1 from J, leaving 18 bases between them. The germline V gene encodes CDR1 MNHEY and CDR2 SVGEGT. The length of the CDR3 is 16 residues. As DNA, the CDR3 is TGTGCCAGCAGCCCTACCGGGGTCTCCCGCCAAGAGACCCAGTACTTC. This encodes CASSPTGVSRQETQYF.

The genes are TRBV24-1 and TRBJ1-1, with 7 bases that match TRBD1. Unmatched junction bases numbered 6, after V lost 5 bases and J lost 1 base. Looked up from germline, CDR1 is KGHDR and CDR2 is SFDVKD. This CDR3 is 15 amino acids long. CDR3 region: CATSGSRGPNTEAFF. CDR3 bases: TGTGCCACCAGTGGTTCGAGGGGGCCGAACACTGAAGCTTTCTTT.

The chain links TRBV2 to TRBJ1-6, with 9 bases lining up with TRBD1. Germline CDR1 SNHLY, CDR2 FYNNEI. The CDR3 has 15 residues. DNA of the CDR3: TGTGCTACCGGGACAGGGAACCGCTATAATTCACCCCTCCACTTT. It is translated as CATGTGNRYNSPLHF.

The chain joins TRBV6-5 to TRBJ2-3; 11 positions agree with TRBD2. Unmatched junction bases numbered 2, after V lost 5 bases and J lost 1 base. In germline, CDR1 is MNHEY, CDR2 SVGAGI. The CDR3 is 15 residues long. CDR3 bases: TGTGCCAGCAGTCGACTAGCGGGACGCACAGATACGCAGTATTTT. Its protein is CASSRLAGRTDTQYF.

J is TRBJ1-5 and V is TRBV2; maybe TRBD1 (5 bases). From germline, CDR1 is SNHLY and CDR2 FYNNEI. The ends were cut back, 3 bases at V and 6 bases at J, with 6 bases in the middle. The CDR3 consists of 12 residues. The CDR3 is CASSDRGQPQHF. The DNA for the CDR3 is TGTGCCAGCAGTGATAGGGGTCAGCCCCAGCATTTT.

V is TRBV18 and J is TRBJ2-3; maybe TRBD1 (5 bases). This CDR3 region has 13 residues. V lost 8 bases, J lost 6 bases, and 15 bases lay in between. Looked up from germline, CDR1 is KGHSH and CDR2 is LQKENI. In DNA form, the CDR3 reads TGTGCCAGCCCGAGGACCGCAGGGGATACGCAGTATTTT. It specifies CASPRTAGDTQYF.

The genes are TRBV20-1 and TRBJ2-1; D unresolved. From germline, CDR1 is DFQATT and CDR2 SNEGSKA (reference sequence). Trimming took 0 bases from V and 6 from J, leaving 9 bases between them. The CDR3 is 13 amino acids. CDR3 coding DNA: TGCAGTGCTAGAGATGTAGGGCCCAATGAGCAGTTCTTC. This gives the protein CSARDVGPNEQFF.

V usage is TRBV10-3 and J usage is TRBJ2-3; D is perhaps TRBD2 (6 bases). The V and J ends lost 4 bases and 1 base respectively, with 12 bases between them. CDR1 and CDR2 (germline): ENHRY, SYGVKD. The CDR3 totals 15 residues. The CDR3 protein is CAISGASAGTDTQYF. Here the CDR3 DNA reads TGTGCCATCAGTGGGGCTAGCGCGGGCACAGATACGCAGTATTTT.

The CDR3 here is CAWALGQARRNEQFF. CDR3 coding DNA: TGTGCCTGGGCACTGGGACAGGCTCGAAGGAATGAGCAGTTCTTC. This chain links TRBV30 with TRBJ2-1; the match to TRBD1 covers 8 bases. With 5 bases clipped from V and 7 bases from J, the junction kept 13 bases outside the gene matches. CDR3 length: 15 residues. Germline V CDR1 and CDR2: GTSNPN, SVGIG (reference sequence).

The gene calls are TRBV25-1 and TRBJ2-7; TRBD2 matches at 12 bases. The CDR3 totals 14 residues. Germline-derived CDR1 and CDR2 are MGHDK and SYGVNS. With 6 bases clipped from V and 5 bases from J, the junction kept 5 bases outside the gene matches. The chain's CDR3 is CASSLAGGPHEQYF. The CDR3, as DNA: TGTGCCAGCAGCCTAGCGGGAGGGCCCCACGAGCAGTACTTC.

In its sample, this clonotype was seen a few times. The CDR3 DNA follows: TGTGCCAGCAGTACAGGGCCTGATCAGCCCCAGCATTTT. It is translated as CASSTGPDQPQHF. The chain recombines TRBV9 with TRBJ1-5, with D perhaps TRBD1 (6 bases). The CDR3 is 13 residues long. Germline V gene lookup returns CDR1 SGDLS and CDR2 YYNGEE. Trimming cost V 5 bases and J 5 bases, with 11 bases left between them.

The chain couples TRBV6-6 to TRBJ2-5; 7 positions match TRBD2. CDR1 MNHNY and CDR2 SVGAGI come from the germline V gene (reference sequence). V lost 4 bases and J lost 5; bases outside the gene matches: 10. The length of the CDR3 is 15 residues. As DNA, the CDR3 is TGTGCCAGCAGTTCGTTAAGGGGAGGGAAGGAGACCCAGTACTTC. As protein: CASSSLRGGKETQYF.

The rearrangement joins TRBV28 to TRBJ1-5, with 7 bases that match TRBD1. CDR3 length equals 14 residues. CDR1 and CDR2 (germline): MDHEN, SYDVKM. Losses at the gene ends were 5 bases for V and 12 bases for J; bases not matched to a gene: 13. CDR3 protein: CASSPGTATPRQHF. DNA of the CDR3: TGTGCCAGCAGTCCAGGGACAGCCACCCCCCGCCAGCATTTT. The complete variable domain, with remaining parts taken from reference TRBV28 and TRBJ1-5, reads DVKVTQSSRYLVKRTGEKVFLECVQDMDHENMFWYRQDPGLGLRLIYFSYDVKMKEKGDIPEGYSVSREKKERFSLILESASTNQTSMYLCASSPGTATPRQHFGDGTRLSIL.

The chain is built from TRBV20-1 and TRBJ2-1; 7 bases are a match to TRBD2. Germline CDR1 DFQATT, CDR2 SNEGSKA (reference sequence). V shed 6 bases, J shed 9 bases, and the junction held 5 bases outside the gene matches. The CDR3 consists of 11 residues. The CDR3 loop is CSASGAGEQFF. The DNA of the CDR3 is TGCAGTGCGAGCGGGGCGGGTGAGCAGTTCTTC.

This CDR3 is CASSHSRKGGNQPQHF. CDR3 nucleotide sequence: TGTGCCAGCAGCCACTCCCGAAAGGGGGGCAATCAGCCCCAGCATTTT. The rearrangement links TRBV3-1 to TRBJ1-5; perhaps TRBD1 as D (6 bases). Germline loops: CDR1 LGHDT, CDR2 YNNKEL (reference sequence). This CDR3 has 16 amino acids. Trimming pared 3 bases from V and 2 bases from J, leaving 14 bases between.